The entry that follows covers one T cell receptor (beta chain) sequence. The CDR3 contains 16 residues. The V gene's germline CDR1 is LNHDA and CDR2 SQIVND (reference sequence). Trimming removed 3 bases at V and 5 bases at J, with 16 bases between. The data were taken from a study of blood T cell repertoires in COVID-19. Profiling relied on immunoSEQ multiplex PCR, and the TCRdb table lists in-frame clones only, not all of them. Of about 120,000 clones listed, 90% are singletons. This receptor was identified in an older woman with COVID-19, enrolled during active disease. This chain joins TRBV19 and TRBJ2-2; perhaps TRBD1 as D (5 bases). Material: peripheral blood. CDR3 sequence (DNA): TGTGCCAGTAGTATTAATCGCAGGGTATCAACCGGGGAGCTGTTTTTT. Translating gives CASSINRRVSTGELFF.